These 31 T cell receptor beta chains were all obtained from the same sample, sequenced in a study of T cells in localized non-small cell lung cancer. Sequencing used immunoSEQ multiplex PCR; TCRdb keeps in-frame clones, though not all of them. The table records roughly 53,000 clones, roughly 84% of them present only once. The sequencing used peripheral blood mononuclear cells, collected before any cancer treatment. Every receptor here comes from a man aged 35 to 69 with stage III lung adenocarcinoma.

This chain uses TRBV2 with TRBJ1-1; TRBD1 is a possible D gene (5 bases). The CDR3 contains 13 residues. The germline CDR1 and CDR2 sequences are SNHLY and FYNNEI. Trimming took off 7 bases at V and 1 base at J, with 10 bases between the two ends. CDR3 nucleotide sequence: TGTGCCAGCAACTGGGGCAGGAACACTGAAGCTTTCTTT. It specifies CASNWGRNTEAFF.

The J gene is TRBJ1-2, the V gene TRBV5-1, with a possible D match to TRBD1 (5 bases). The CDR3 consists of 15 residues. Trimming removed 0 bases at V and 6 bases at J, with 15 bases between. CDR1 SGHRS and CDR2 YFSETQ come from the germline V gene. The CDR3 protein is CASSLARASADGYTF. CDR3 DNA sequence: TGCGCCAGCAGCTTGGCCAGGGCCTCTGCGGATGGCTACACCTTC.

The V and J genes are TRBV19 and TRBJ1-5; D gene ambiguous. Per the germline V gene, CDR1 is LNHDA and CDR2 is SQIVND (reference sequence). The CDR3 loop spans 13 amino acids. The ends were cut back, 6 bases at V and 0 bases at J, with 6 bases in the middle. CDR3 sequence reads: CASSYFSNQPQHF. CDR3 nucleotide sequence: TGTGCCAGTAGCTACTTTAGCAATCAGCCCCAGCATTTT.

The chain is built from TRBV7-3 and TRBJ2-5; a weak D match, TRBD2 (5 bases). The CDR3 has 13 residues. V dropped 5 bases and J dropped 2 bases, with 9 bases sitting between them. Germline CDR1 and CDR2: SGHTA and FQGTGA. The DNA of the CDR3 is TGTGCCAGCAGCGAGGGTTTGCAAGAGACCCAGTACTTC. Its translation: CASSEGLQETQYF.

The V call is TRBV27, the J call TRBJ2-2, with 9 bases matching TRBD2. The germline gives CDR1 MNHEY, CDR2 SMNVEV (reference sequence). The CDR3 has 17 residues. V dropped 3 bases and J dropped 2; count of bases not matched to a gene: 7. CDR3 nucleotide sequence: TGTGCCAGCAGTTTTCTGGCGGGAGGGGGAAACACCGGGGAGCTGTTTTTT. Its translation is CASSFLAGGGNTGELFF.

The rearrangement joins TRBV11-3 to TRBJ2-3; D is unresolved. Looked up from germline, CDR1 is SGHNT and CDR2 is YENEEA. Trimming took 1 base from V and 4 from J, leaving 6 bases between them. CDR3 length equals 13 residues. This chain's CDR3 is CASSLGTADTQYF. In DNA, the CDR3 is TGTGCCAGCAGCTTAGGGACGGCAGATACGCAGTATTTT.

This rearrangement joins TRBV11-1 to TRBJ1-1; a weak D match, TRBD1 (5 bases). This CDR3 is built from 16 residues. CDR1 SGHAT and CDR2 FQDESV come from the germline V gene (reference sequence). Trimming left V 3 bases short and J 1 base short, with 15 bases between. The CDR3 protein is CASSLGSGRGNTEAFF. CDR3 sequence (DNA): TGTGCCAGCAGCTTGGGATCAGGGCGGGGGAACACTGAAGCTTTCTTT. Full variable domain (rest looked up from reference TRBV11-1 and TRBJ1-1): EAEVAQSPRYKITEKSQAVAFWCDPISGHATLYWYRQILGQGPELLVQFQDESVVDDSQLPKDRFSAERLKGVDSTLKIQPAELGDSAMYLCASSLGSGRGNTEAFFGQGTRLTVV.

This clone was observed a single time. The chain links TRBV9 to TRBJ2-1, with a tentative D call TRBD2 (6 bases). Between the trimmed V and J ends, which lost 2 bases and 6 bases, there was a span of 18 bases. This CDR3 has 16 amino acids. The germline CDR1 and CDR2 sequences are SGDLS and YYNGEE. CDR3 coding DNA: TGTGCCAGCAGCGTGAGCGGGTCCTCGGCGTCCAATGAGCAGTTCTTC. Protein: CASSVSGSSASNEQFF.

The chain combines TRBV14 with TRBJ1-1; D perhaps matches TRBD1 (5 bases). Trimming removed 7 bases from V and 1 base from J, with 10 bases in between. This CDR3 comprises 13 residues. Germline-derived CDR1 and CDR2 are SGHDN and FVKESK. CDR3 DNA: TGTGCCAGCAAAGGGGTGGGGAACACTGAAGCTTTCTTT. Translating gives CASKGVGNTEAFF. Looking up the rest from reference TRBV14 and TRBJ1-1 gives the full variable domain: EAGVTQFPSHSVIEKGQTVTLRCDPISGHDNLYWYRRVMGKEIKFLLHFVKESKQDESGMPNNRFLAERTGGTYSTLKVQPAELEDSGVYFCASKGVGNTEAFFGQGTRLTVV.

This clone showed up just once. A read error is possible here, since a much larger clone lies one base away. The chain recombines TRBV11-3 with TRBJ1-2; no definite D call. V was trimmed by 4 bases and J by 4 bases, leaving 4 bases between them. Germline CDR1 reads SGHNT; CDR2 reads YENEEA. This CDR3 contains 11 residues. The CDR3 here is CASSSSYGYTF. CDR3 nucleotides: TGTGCCAGCAGCTCAAGCTATGGCTACACCTTC.

J is TRBJ1-1 and V is TRBV6-4; D is perhaps TRBD1 (6 bases). The CDR3 runs to 13 residues. The germline V gene encodes CDR1 MRHNA and CDR2 SNTAGT. Trimming left V 4 bases short and J 4 bases short, with 10 bases between. This CDR3 is CASSASGVTEAFF. The CDR3 region has the DNA TGTGCCAGCAGTGCCTCAGGGGTCACTGAAGCTTTCTTT.

The gene calls are TRBV5-5 and TRBJ1-3, with D hard to call. Germline V CDR1 and CDR2: SGHKS, YYEKEE (reference sequence). The CDR3 covers 16 residues. V was shortened by 4 bases and J by 0 bases, with 14 bases between the two germline ends. This CDR3 is CASSRRNSNSGNTIYF. The CDR3 region has the DNA TGTGCCAGCAGCCGAAGGAACAGCAACTCTGGAAACACCATATATTTT.

V gene TRBV27 combines with J gene TRBJ2-2; TRBD1 agrees at 7 bases. The CDR3 consists of 14 residues. Germline CDR1 and CDR2: MNHEY and SMNVEV (reference sequence). V trimming: 2 bases; J trimming: 7 bases; junction bases outside the gene matches: 4. For the CDR3, the DNA is TGTGCCAGCAGTTTACGGCAGGGGGTCGGGGAGCTGTTTTTT. It codes for CASSLRQGVGELFF.

The chain uses TRBV14 and TRBJ1-2; D ambiguous. CDR1 is SGHDN, CDR2 FVKESK, per germline. V lost 1 base to trimming and J lost 4 bases, with 7 bases between them. The CDR3 has 13 amino acids. The CDR3 DNA follows: TGTGCCAGCAGCCAAGTCGGATCCTATGGCTACACCTTC. Translating it yields CASSQVGSYGYTF.

The table lists this clone with a few counts. The chain couples TRBV15 to TRBJ1-5; the D is unclear. The CDR3 has 14 amino acids. Trimming cost V 3 bases and J 5 bases, with 11 bases left between them. The germline CDR1 and CDR2 sequences are LNHNV and YYDKDF (reference sequence). This CDR3 reads CATSRPGLYQPQHF. Written as DNA, the CDR3 is TGTGCCACCAGCAGGCCCGGCCTCTATCAGCCCCAGCATTTT.

The DNA of the CDR3 is TGTGCCAGCACCCCCTTTATGAACGGCTACACCTTC. Its translation: CASTPFMNGYTF. The chain combines TRBV7-2 with TRBJ1-2; no firm D call. Germline V gene sequence: CDR1 SGHTA, CDR2 FQGNSA. V dropped 7 bases and J dropped 8 bases, with 14 bases sitting between them. The CDR3 runs to 12 residues.

The rearrangement uses TRBV9 and TRBJ2-7; no firm D call. Germline values: CDR1 SGDLS, CDR2 YYNGEE. This CDR3 region has 12 residues. Trimming pared 3 bases from V and 4 bases from J, leaving 8 bases between. The CDR3: CASSGPGYEQYF. For the CDR3, the DNA is TGTGCCAGCAGCGGCCCCGGGTACGAGCAGTACTTC.

This clone was detected only a few times. The chain has TRBV11-2 and TRBJ1-1; D not certain. With 3 bases removed from V and 1 base from J, the gap between germline ends came to 6 bases. CDR1 and CDR2 from the germline V gene are SGHAT and FQNNGV. CDR3 length: 13 amino acids. CDR3: CASSFNGNTEAFF. The CDR3 coding sequence is TGTGCCAGCAGCTTCAACGGGAACACTGAAGCTTTCTTT.

The chain links TRBV6-5 to TRBJ2-1, with TRBD2 identical over 7 bases. Germline CDR1 MNHEY, CDR2 SVGAGI. The ends lost 7 bases at V and 9 bases at J; junction bases unmatched: 12. The CDR3 has 14 amino acids. CDR3 loop: CASNQGGGLGEQFF. CDR3 sequence (DNA): TGTGCCAGCAATCAGGGCGGGGGTTTAGGTGAGCAGTTCTTC.

V and J are TRBV19 and TRBJ1-5; possibly TRBD1 for D (6 bases). V lost 8 bases and J lost 3, with 17 bases in between. Germline lookup yields CDR1 LNHDA and CDR2 SQIVND (reference sequence). This CDR3 has 15 residues. CDR3 protein: CASRGRDTHNQPQHF. CDR3 DNA: TGTGCCAGTCGCGGTCGGGACACCCACAATCAGCCCCAGCATTTT.

The chain recombines TRBV9 with TRBJ1-1; 9 bases line up with TRBD1. Germline CDR1 and CDR2: SGDLS and YYNGEE. The CDR3 extends over 14 amino acids. Trimming at V came to 3 bases and at J to 8 bases, leaving 8 bases not matched to a gene. The CDR3 nucleotides read TGTGCCAGCAGCGCAGCTCAGGGGACAGGGGAAGCTTTCTTT. This encodes CASSAAQGTGEAFF.

The chain is built from TRBV7-7 and TRBJ2-2; D may match TRBD1 or TRBD2 (5 bases each). CDR1 SSHAT and CDR2 FNYEAQ come from the germline V gene (reference sequence). The V and J ends lost 6 bases and 6 bases respectively, with 17 bases between them. This CDR3 is 15 amino acids long. The DNA of the CDR3 is TGTGCCAGCAGGTTATCAGGGAACGGGGCCGGGGAGCTGTTTTTT. Translation: CASRLSGNGAGELFF.

The V call is TRBV11-3, the J call TRBJ1-1, with 7 bases matching TRBD1. This CDR3 is 15 amino acids long. Losses at the gene ends were 1 base for V and 3 bases for J; bases not matched to a gene: 5. Germline assignment: CDR1 SGHNT and CDR2 YENEEA. The CDR3 DNA is TGTGCCAGCAGCTTAGGAACAGGGGCGGACACTGAAGCTTTCTTT. This translates into CASSLGTGADTEAFF.

The V call is TRBV11-3, the J call TRBJ1-1; D is possibly TRBD1 (6 bases). Deletions cut 3 bases from V and 1 base from J, with 9 bases between. The CDR3 has 14 amino acids. Looked up from germline, CDR1 is SGHNT and CDR2 is YENEEA. The CDR3 protein is CASSFIQGNTEAFF. The CDR3 bases are TGTGCCAGCAGCTTTATACAGGGGAACACTGAAGCTTTCTTT. Filled out from reference TRBV11-3 and TRBJ1-1, the complete variable domain reads EAGVVQSPRYKIIEKKQPVAFWCNPISGHNTLYWYLQNLGQGPELLIRYENEEAVDDSQLPKDRFSAERLKGVDSTLKIQPAELGDSAVYLCASSFIQGNTEAFFGQGTRLTVV.

This clone was seen a few times. The chain couples TRBV19 to TRBJ2-2, with 7 nucleotides matching TRBD1. Germline V lookup: CDR1 LNHDA, CDR2 SQIVND (reference sequence). This CDR3 is 13 amino acids long. V dropped 6 bases and J dropped 3; count of bases not matched to a gene: 1. Written as DNA, the CDR3 is TGTGCCAGTAGGGGACAGTACACCGGGGAGCTGTTTTTT. This sequence encodes CASRGQYTGELFF. Together with reference TRBV19 and TRBJ2-2, the CDR3 gives the full variable domain: DGGITQSPKYLFRKEGQNVTLSCEQNLNHDAMYWYRQDPGQGLRLIYYSQIVNDFQKGDIAEGYSVSREKKESFPLTVTSAQKNPTAFYLCASRGQYTGELFFGEGSRLTVL.

This chain joins TRBV10-3 and TRBJ1-6, with 7 bases aligning to TRBD1. This CDR3 contains 15 residues. Losses at the gene ends were 6 bases for V and 8 bases for J; bases not matched to a gene: 10. CDR1 and CDR2 from the germline V gene are ENHRY and SYGVKD. The CDR3 coding sequence is TGTGCCATCAGGTTAGACAGGGAGGTGTATTCACCCCTCCACTTT. Translated: CAIRLDREVYSPLHF.

On this clone itself: An end of the junction does not agree with germline; a read error may underlie this. Here the CDR3 reads CAQLRAADILTF. CDR3 sequence (DNA): TGTGCTCAGCTTAGGGCAGCGGATATTCTAACGTTC. V usage is TRBV7-9 and J usage is TRBJ1-2; no clear D gene. The CDR3 has 12 amino acids. CDR1 SEHNR and CDR2 FQNEAQ come from the germline V gene (reference sequence).

The V gene is TRBV25-1, the J gene TRBJ1-4; 9 bases agree with TRBD1. Per germline, CDR1 MGHDK and CDR2 SYGVNS. There are 15 residues in the CDR3. The trim removed 4 bases at V and 5 bases at J, leaving 5 bases unmatched. The CDR3 spells CASSGYRGLNEKLFF. The CDR3, as DNA: TGTGCCAGCAGTGGCTACAGGGGGCTGAATGAAAAACTGTTTTTT.

The rearrangement links TRBV19 to TRBJ1-5; TRBD1 aligns across 7 bases. Germline lookup yields CDR1 LNHDA and CDR2 SQIVND (reference sequence). CDR3 length: 12 amino acids. Unmatched junction bases numbered 6, after V lost 7 bases and J lost 9 bases. The CDR3 is CASKGDSSPQHF. In DNA, the CDR3 is TGTGCCAGTAAGGGGGACAGTTCGCCCCAGCATTTT.

V is TRBV4-3 and J is TRBJ1-1, with D unresolved. There are 13 residues in the CDR3. Germline assignment: CDR1 LGHNA and CDR2 YSLEER. V was trimmed by 1 base and J by 5 bases, leaving 8 bases between them. CDR3 nucleotide sequence: TGCGCCAGCAGCCAAGTCCGAAGGACTGAAGCTTTCTTT. Translating it yields CASSQVRRTEAFF.

The V and J genes are TRBV7-3 and TRBJ1-2; TRBD1 might be the D (5 bases). This CDR3 has 12 amino acids. V was shortened by 3 bases and J by 4 bases, with 6 bases between the two germline ends. CDR1 is SGHTA, CDR2 FQGTGA, per germline. The CDR3 loop reads CASSLGGYGYTF. DNA of the CDR3: TGTGCCAGCAGCTTGGGGGGCTATGGCTACACCTTC.